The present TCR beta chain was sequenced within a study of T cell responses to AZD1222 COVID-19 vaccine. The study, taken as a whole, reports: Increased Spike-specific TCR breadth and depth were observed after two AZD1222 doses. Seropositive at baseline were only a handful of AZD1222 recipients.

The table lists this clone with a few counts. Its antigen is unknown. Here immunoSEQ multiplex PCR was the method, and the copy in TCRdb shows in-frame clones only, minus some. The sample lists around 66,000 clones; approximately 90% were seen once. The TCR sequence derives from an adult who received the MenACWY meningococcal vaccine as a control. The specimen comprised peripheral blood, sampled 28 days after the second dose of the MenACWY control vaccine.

This CDR3 reads CSVEGGQGALGYTF. In DNA form, the CDR3 reads TGCAGCGTTGAAGGGGGACAGGGGGCGTTAGGCTACACCTTC. The chain combines TRBV29-1 with TRBJ1-2, with 12 positions matching TRBD1. The CDR3 sequence is 14 residues long. Germline V gene sequence: CDR1 SQVTM, CDR2 ANQGSEA. V shed 1 base, J shed 8 bases, and the junction held 5 bases outside the gene matches.